This TCR beta chain was retrieved from a study of control samples from healthy donors and cancer patients. Here immunoSEQ multiplex PCR was the method, and the copy in TCRdb shows in-frame clones only, minus some. The sample contains roughly 69,000 clones, 83% of which appear only once. Trimming took 4 bases from V and 2 from J, leaving 16 bases between them. The CDR3 sequence is 16 residues long. The germline gives CDR1 SGHAT, CDR2 FQDESV (reference sequence). The sequence derives from a man between 60 and 75 years old in good health. The source material was blood. This chain joins TRBV11-1 and TRBJ2-3; tentative D call: TRBD1 (5 bases). This CDR3 reads CASSSPREISTDTQYF. As DNA, the CDR3 is TGTGCCAGCAGCTCACCCAGGGAAATATCCACAGATACGCAGTATTTT. Variable domain in full (rest from reference TRBV11-1 and TRBJ2-3): EAEVAQSPRYKITEKSQAVAFWCDPISGHATLYWYRQILGQGPELLVQFQDESVVDDSQLPKDRFSAERLKGVDSTLKIQPAELGDSAMYLCASSSPREISTDTQYFGPGTRLTVL.